This T cell receptor (beta chain) was found in a study of blood T cell repertoires in COVID-19. Study at large: Italy, Spain and the United States were the sources of the convalescent and acute COVID-19 samples. PBMCs, B-cell-depleted T cells, or T cells provided the cDNA or gDNA that made up the material.

Original analysis: Amplification with reference gene primers provided the estimates of nucleated cell counts. The method was immunoSEQ multiplex PCR; TCRdb's version includes in-frame clones alone and lacks a portion of them. V, J and clone size derive from that table, while D and trimming were established from the DNA sequence. The sample has tens of thousands of clones; roughly 88% are singletons. CDR3 size: 15 residues. Germline loops: CDR1 MNHEY, CDR2 SVGEGT. Trimming pared 5 bases from V and 0 bases from J, leaving 13 bases between. The sequencing sample was made of peripheral blood. The receptor's source is a man aged 80 or over with acute or convalescent COVID-19. The chain uses TRBV6-2 or TRBV6-3 and TRBJ1-1, with D maybe TRBD1 (6 bases). In DNA, the CDR3 is TGTGCCAGCAGTGATGTGGGGGCCATGAACACTGAAGCTTTCTTT. It codes for CASSDVGAMNTEAFF.